These 13 T cell receptor beta chains were sequenced from one sample in a study of T-cell memory formation after mild COVID-19. One entry per CDR3 protein, called by TCRdb with MiXCR from the 5' RACE reads. Here the sample spans around 430,000 distinct CDR3 sequences, more than 15% being singletons. The sample taken for sequencing was PBMCs or a T cell subset sorted from them (not recorded which). The receptor set was obtained from a man in his late teens or twenties who had mild COVID-19 (a few samples of this study predate the infection). Cell type and time point are not known.

The chain recombines TRBV7-9 with TRBJ1-2; D is undetermined. The CDR3 consists of 12 residues. Germline CDR1 and CDR2: SEHNR and FQNEAQ (reference sequence). Trimming pared 5 bases from V and 8 bases from J, leaving 12 bases between. CDR3 loop: CASSQTLIGYTF. DNA of the CDR3: TGTGCCAGCAGCCAGACCCTGATAGGCTACACCTTC.

This clonotype occurred a few times. V usage is TRBV15 and J usage is TRBJ2-1; possibly TRBD2 for D (6 bases). This CDR3 has 16 residues. Between the trimmed V and J ends, which lost 4 bases and 5 bases, there was a span of 18 bases. Looked up from germline, CDR1 is LNHNV and CDR2 is YYDKDF (reference sequence). The CDR3 is CATSTLGGDPNNEQFF. DNA for the CDR3: TGTGCCACCAGCACCCTTGGCGGGGATCCTAACAATGAGCAGTTCTTC. Drawing the rest from reference TRBV15 and TRBJ2-1, the complete variable domain is DAMVIQNPRYQVTQFGKPVTLSCSQTLNHNVMYWYQQKSSQAPKLLFHYYDKDFNNEADTPDNFQSRRPNTSFCFLDIRSPGLGDTAMYLCATSTLGGDPNNEQFFGPGTRLTVL.

J is TRBJ1-5 and V is TRBV28, with D uncertain. Germline CDR1 and CDR2: MDHEN and SYDVKM. The CDR3 contains 14 residues. Trimming left V 2 bases short and J 5 bases short, with 10 bases between. The CDR3 loop is CASSLNTRDQPQHF. Written as DNA, the CDR3 is TGTGCCAGCAGTTTAAATACAAGAGATCAGCCCCAGCATTTT. The whole variable domain, remainder taken from reference TRBV28 and TRBJ1-5, is DVKVTQSSRYLVKRTGEKVFLECVQDMDHENMFWYRQDPGLGLRLIYFSYDVKMKEKGDIPEGYSVSREKKERFSLILESASTNQTSMYLCASSLNTRDQPQHFGDGTRLSIL.

Worth noting for this clonotype: Relative to the germline gene, one junction end is altered; a read error may explain this. The CDR3 region is CASSPRTSGLGTVELFF. The CDR3 nucleotides read TGTGCCAGCAGCCCCAGGACTAGCGGGTTAGGTACCGTGGAGCTGTTTTTT. The genes are TRBV9 and TRBJ2-2; 11 bases align to TRBD2. Germline V gene lookup returns CDR1 SGDLS and CDR2 YYNGEE. This CDR3 region has 17 residues.

The chain employs TRBV9 and TRBJ2-3; no reliable D call. Trimming removed 4 bases at V and 6 bases at J, with 9 bases between. From germline, CDR1 is SGDLS and CDR2 YYNGEE. The CDR3 runs to 12 residues. CDR3 sequence reads: CASSHDRDTQYF. The DNA of the CDR3 is TGTGCCAGCAGCCACGATAGGGATACGCAGTATTTT.

The chain is built from TRBV7-2 and TRBJ2-1; D call uncertain. Germline loops: CDR1 SGHTA, CDR2 FQGNSA. The CDR3 is made up of 12 amino acids. With 1 base removed from V and 12 bases from J, the gap between germline ends came to 10 bases. The CDR3 DNA reads as TGTGCCAGCAGCTTAGGCGTCACTTGGCAGTTCTTC. This gives the protein CASSLGVTWQFF. Full variable domain (outside the CDR3, taken from reference TRBV7-2 and TRBJ2-1): GAGVSQSPSNKVTEKGKDVELRCDPISGHTALYWYRQSLGQGLEFLIYFQGNSAPDKSGLPSDRFSAERTGGSVSTLTIQRTQQEDSAVYLCASSLGVTWQFFGPGTRLTVL.

This chain joins TRBV10-3 and TRBJ2-3; tentative D call: TRBD1 (6 bases). Germline loops: CDR1 ENHRY, CDR2 SYGVKD. The CDR3 spans 16 residues. Trimming took off 0 bases at V and 0 bases at J, with 10 bases between the two ends. The CDR3 DNA sequence: TGTGCCATCAGTGAGTCGACAGGACCCAGCACAGATACGCAGTATTTT. The encoded protein is CAISESTGPSTDTQYF.

The CDR3 spells CASSQEGGASNIQYF. For the CDR3, the DNA is TGTGCCAGCAGCCAAGAGGGGGGGGCTAGCAACATTCAGTACTTC. The chain uses TRBV4-2 and TRBJ2-4; TRBD2 might be the D (7 bases). The germline V gene encodes CDR1 LGHNA and CDR2 YNFKEQ. V was cut by 0 bases and J by 7 bases, with 13 bases left in between. The length of the CDR3 is 15 residues.

The J gene is TRBJ1-2, the V gene TRBV24-1; a weak D match, TRBD1 (6 bases). Germline V gene data show CDR1 as KGHDR and CDR2 as SFDVKD. Trimming stripped 4 bases from V and 3 bases from J, with 11 bases between. The CDR3 length is 14 residues. CDR3 region: CATSERGGDYGYTF. The DNA for the CDR3 is TGTGCCACCAGTGAACGAGGGGGAGACTATGGCTACACCTTC.

This clonotype was detected a few times. The genes are TRBV11-2 and TRBJ2-3; D is tentatively TRBD1 or TRBD2 (5 bases each). CDR1 is SGHAT, CDR2 FQNNGV, per germline. The CDR3 has 17 residues. The V end was cut by 1 base, the J end by 4 bases, with 18 bases between. The CDR3 DNA reads TGTGCCAGCAGCTTAGCTGCGCCCGGGGCGGGCGCAGATACGCAGTATTTT. Translation gives CASSLAAPGAGADTQYF. Full variable domain (outside the CDR3, taken from reference TRBV11-2 and TRBJ2-3): EAGVAQSPRYKIIEKRQSVAFWCNPISGHATLYWYQQILGQGPKLLIQFQNNGVVDDSQLPKDRFSAERLKGVDSTLKIQPAKLEDSAVYLCASSLAAPGAGADTQYFGPGTRLTVL.

The CDR3 here is CASSQQPSRYGEQFF. CDR3 sequence (DNA): TGCGCCAGCAGCCAACAACCCTCCAGATACGGTGAGCAGTTCTTC. This chain joins TRBV4-3 and TRBJ2-1; D gene unclear. The V gene's germline CDR1 is LGHNA and CDR2 YSLEER. V lost 2 bases, J lost 9 bases, and 17 bases lay in between. This CDR3 has 15 residues.

CDR3 sequence reads: CASQGSSYNSPLHF. The CDR3 nucleotides read TGTGCCAGCCAGGGAAGCTCCTATAATTCACCCCTCCACTTT. V and J are TRBV7-9 and TRBJ1-6; a weak D match, TRBD1 (5 bases). The CDR3 length is 14 residues. From germline, CDR1 is SEHNR and CDR2 FQNEAQ (reference sequence). V dropped 8 bases and J dropped 0 bases, with 8 bases sitting between them.

This sequence joins TRBV2 and TRBJ1-4; maybe TRBD1 (6 bases). Germline CDR1 is SNHLY and CDR2 is FYNNEI. Trimming removed 3 bases at V and 2 bases at J, with 10 bases between. This CDR3 region has 15 residues. This CDR3 is CASSDMGATNEKLFF. CDR3 DNA sequence: TGTGCCAGCAGTGATATGGGGGCCACTAATGAAAAACTGTTTTTT.